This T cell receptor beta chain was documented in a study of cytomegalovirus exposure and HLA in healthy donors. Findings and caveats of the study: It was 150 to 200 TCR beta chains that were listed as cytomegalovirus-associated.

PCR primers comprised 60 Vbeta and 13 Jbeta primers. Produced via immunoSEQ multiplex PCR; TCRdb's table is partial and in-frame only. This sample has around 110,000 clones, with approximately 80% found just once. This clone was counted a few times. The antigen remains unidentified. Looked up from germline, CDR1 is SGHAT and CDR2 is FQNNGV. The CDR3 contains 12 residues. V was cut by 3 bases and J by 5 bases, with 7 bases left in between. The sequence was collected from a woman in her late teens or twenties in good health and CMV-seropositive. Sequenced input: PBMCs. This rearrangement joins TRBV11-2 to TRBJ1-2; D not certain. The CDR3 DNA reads TGTGCCAGCAGCTTCTCTGTGTATGGCTACACCTTC. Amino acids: CASSFSVYGYTF.